These 31 T cell receptor beta chains came from one sample sequenced in a study of T cells in Graves' hyperthyroidism and ophthalmopathy (dated 2019 in TCRdb). Libraries were prepared through multiplex PCR. Sequencing took place on an Illumina HiSeq 2000. The TCR beta CDR3 regions were amplified from the RNA transcripts. A first-round RT-PCR of the TCR CDR3 used the HTBI primer set with the Qiagen OneStep RT-PCR kit. The public reads were run again by TCRdb, first through fastp at Q25 and then through MiXCR, and only productive beta chains were kept. Rows are combined by CDR3 protein, so each entry shows the most common genes and DNA. This sample holds some 570,000 distinct CDR3 sequences; 11% to 15% were observed only once. More than 6% of the sample is in the top ten clones. Material for sequencing was blood. The receptors derive from a woman between 18 and 29 years old with Graves' ophthalmopathy.

This clonotype was seen at least ten times. The chain couples TRBV7-9 to TRBJ1-1, with 7 bases lining up with TRBD1. This CDR3 has 17 amino acids. CDR1 and CDR2 from the germline V gene are SEHNR and FQNEAQ (reference sequence). V shed 5 bases, J shed 1 base, and the junction held 13 bases outside the gene matches. The CDR3 loop reads CASSRQGVLGRNTEAFF. The CDR3 DNA is TGTGCCAGCAGCCGTCAGGGGGTCTTAGGCAGGAACACTGAAGCTTTCTTT.

This clonotype was detected many times. CDR3 bases: TGCAGCGTTGAAGTCGGATGGGACAGCATGAATGGCTACACCTTC. It translates to CSVEVGWDSMNGYTF. The V call is TRBV29-1, the J call TRBJ1-2, with 7 bases matching TRBD1. V lost 1 base to trimming and J lost 6 bases; unmatched junction nucleotides: 11. From germline, CDR1 is SQVTM and CDR2 ANQGSEA. The CDR3 extends over 15 amino acids.

This clonotype was observed many times. V usage is TRBV27 and J usage is TRBJ2-7; D tentatively reads TRBD1 or TRBD2 (6 bases each). Deletions cut 8 bases from V and 5 bases from J, with 19 bases between. The germline V gene has CDR1 MNHEY and CDR2 SMNVEV (reference sequence). This CDR3 comprises 14 residues. In DNA form, the CDR3 reads TGTGCCAGCGCCTTAGGGGGGAACGTGAACGAGCAGTACTTC. Its translation is CASALGGNVNEQYF.

This clonotype was counted a few times. The J gene is TRBJ2-1, the V gene TRBV15; D perhaps matches TRBD2 (5 bases). CDR3 length equals 17 residues. The V gene's germline CDR1 is LNHNV and CDR2 YYDKDF (reference sequence). V was shortened by 0 bases and J by 0 bases, with 12 bases between the two germline ends. CDR3 sequence (DNA): TGTGCCACCAGCAGAGATAGGACTCCGAGCTCCTACAATGAGCAGTTCTTC. Residues: CATSRDRTPSSYNEQFF.

The table lists this clonotype with many counts. This chain uses TRBV11-3 with TRBJ2-1, with a possible D match to TRBD2 (6 bases). Germline V lookup: CDR1 SGHNT, CDR2 YENEEA. The ends were cut back, 0 bases at V and 6 bases at J, with 9 bases in the middle. The CDR3 loop spans 14 amino acids. CDR3 sequence: CASSLEGLINEQFF. The CDR3 DNA is TGTGCCAGCAGCTTAGAGGGACTGATCAATGAGCAGTTCTTC.

This clonotype was recorded only once. The chain carries TRBV7-2 and TRBJ2-3; 16 positions agree with TRBD2. The junction had 12 bases not matched to a gene; V was cut back by 5 bases and J by 4 bases. Germline V lookup: CDR1 SGHTA, CDR2 FQGNSA. This CDR3 region has 19 residues. The CDR3 nucleotides read TGTGCCAGCAGCCACGGGACTAGCGGGAGGGCCCGGACCCCAGATACGCAGTATTTT. Its translation: CASSHGTSGRARTPDTQYF.

A few counts support this clonotype. This chain links TRBV7-3 with TRBJ2-3, with D uncertain. Per germline, CDR1 SGHTA and CDR2 FQGTGA. Trimming cost V 3 bases and J 4 bases, with 14 bases left between them. CDR3 length: 15 amino acids. The CDR3 spells CASSFTFMGPDTQYF. CDR3 DNA sequence: TGTGCCAGCAGCTTCACGTTCATGGGTCCAGATACGCAGTATTTT.

Many counts were recorded for this clonotype. The chain couples TRBV27 to TRBJ2-3, with 12 bases lining up with TRBD2. The length of the CDR3 is 16 residues. Germline V gene lookup returns CDR1 MNHEY and CDR2 SMNVEV (reference sequence). The trim removed 5 bases at V and 4 bases at J, leaving 7 bases unmatched. CDR3 nucleotides: TGTGCCAGCAGTCTAAGACTAGCGGGAGTCGCAGATACGCAGTATTTT. It encodes CASSLRLAGVADTQYF.

This clonotype was found many times. V usage is TRBV7-2 and J usage is TRBJ2-5, with 13 bases lining up with TRBD2. The J segment lost 2 bases and the V segment lost 1 base, leaving 1 base of the junction unmatched. In germline, CDR1 is SGHTA, CDR2 FQGNSA. The CDR3 totals 16 residues. As DNA, the CDR3 is TGTGCCAGCAGCTTAGGGACTAGCGGGGGACAAGAGACCCAGTACTTC. It is translated as CASSLGTSGGQETQYF.

This clonotype was picked up many times. The J gene is TRBJ2-3, the V gene TRBV28, with 8 bases fitting TRBD2. V gave up 4 bases and J gave up 0 bases; unmatched junction bases: 9. Germline-derived CDR1 and CDR2 are MDHEN and SYDVKM. The CDR3 contains 17 residues. This CDR3 is CASSSEAQRGSTDTQYF. The DNA of the CDR3 is TGTGCCAGCAGTTCAGAGGCCCAGCGGGGGAGCACAGATACGCAGTATTTT.

This clonotype was seen repeatedly, ten times or more. This chain uses TRBV2 with TRBJ2-1; 10 nucleotides match TRBD2. V lost 7 bases to trimming and J lost 3 bases; unmatched junction nucleotides: 27. The CDR3 is made up of 22 amino acids. The V gene's germline CDR1 is SNHLY and CDR2 FYNNEI. CDR3 sequence: CASTKRAGGATASGRVYNEQFF. The CDR3 bases are TGTGCCAGCACCAAACGGGCAGGGGGCGCGACTGCTAGCGGGAGAGTCTACAATGAGCAGTTCTTC.

As regards this clonotype: This may be a read error: a much more frequent sequence differs by one nucleotide. This chain joins TRBV7-9 and TRBJ2-3; D perhaps matches TRBD2 (7 bases). This CDR3 is 15 amino acids long. V dropped 4 bases and J dropped 4 bases, with 15 bases sitting between them. Germline CDR1 SEHNR, CDR2 FQNEAQ (reference sequence). The CDR3 reads CASSYGGRGADTQYF. CDR3 DNA: TGTGCCAGCAGCTATGGGGGGAGGGGGGCAGATACGCAGTATTTT.

The V gene is TRBV6-2 or TRBV6-3, the J gene TRBJ2-1; D is unresolved. The V and J ends lost 3 bases and 6 bases respectively, with 15 bases between them. The CDR3 consists of 15 residues. Germline V lookup: CDR1 MNHEY, CDR2 SVGEGT. The CDR3 bases are TGTGCCAGCAGTTATCGCGGTGGCTTGAGCAATGAGCAGTTCTTC. This sequence encodes CASSYRGGLSNEQFF.

This clonotype was counted at least ten times. The CDR3 protein is CASSLDVGGRVYEQYF. In nucleotides, the CDR3 is TGTGCCAGCAGCTTAGATGTTGGCGGACGAGTTTACGAGCAGTACTTC. The chain couples TRBV7-9 to TRBJ2-7; D unclear. The CDR3 loop spans 16 amino acids. Trimming removed 1 base from V and 4 bases from J, with 17 bases in between. Looked up from germline, CDR1 is SEHNR and CDR2 is FQNEAQ (reference sequence). Supplemented by reference TRBV7-9 and TRBJ2-7, the full variable domain reads DTGVSQNPRHKITKRGQNVTFRCDPISEHNRLYWYRQTLGQGPEFLTYFQNEAQLEKSRLLSDRFSAERPKGSFSTLEIQRTEQGDSAMYLCASSLDVGGRVYEQYFGPGTRLTVT.

This chain connects TRBV11-2 to TRBJ2-1, with 11 bases aligning to TRBD2. The CDR3 sequence is 15 residues long. V gave up 6 bases and J gave up 5 bases; unmatched junction bases: 6. In germline, CDR1 is SGHAT, CDR2 FQNNGV. CDR3 nucleotides: TGTGCCAGCAGGCGGGGACTAGCGGAGAACAATGAGCAGTTCTTC. This sequence encodes CASRRGLAENNEQFF.

The V and J genes are TRBV4-1 and TRBJ1-6; possibly TRBD1 for D (5 bases). CDR1 is MGHRA, CDR2 YSYEKL, per germline. The CDR3 covers 18 residues. Trimming cost V 6 bases and J 14 bases, with 32 bases left between them. Written as DNA, the CDR3 is TGCGCCAGCAGAGACGGACAAGCTTTCATTTCACCCCTCAAGGCCCTCCACTTT. It yields the protein CASRDGQAFISPLKALHF.

This clonotype was found many times. The chain links TRBV11-3 to TRBJ1-1; D unclear. The ends were cut back, 6 bases at V and 7 bases at J, with 15 bases in the middle. This CDR3 is built from 13 residues. Germline V gives CDR1 SGHNT, CDR2 YENEEA. CDR3 nucleotides: TGTGCCAGCAGGTTGGGAGAACAAAATGAAGCTTTCTTT. Translating it yields CASRLGEQNEAFF.

The chain couples TRBV6-2 or TRBV6-3 to TRBJ2-3; D is ambiguous. V gave up 2 bases and J gave up 0 bases, with 9 bases separating them. The CDR3 has 15 residues. The V gene's germline CDR1 is MNHEY and CDR2 SVGEGT. CDR3 nucleotides: TGTGCCAGCAGTTACCTTTTGCATAGCACAGATACGCAGTATTTT. It codes for CASSYLLHSTDTQYF.

This chain uses TRBV12-3 or TRBV12-4 with TRBJ2-1, with D possibly being TRBD2 (7 bases). The CDR3 loop spans 17 amino acids. V shed 3 bases and J shed 6 bases, with 21 bases lying between them. The CDR3 sequence: CASSLRGMGGGGNEQFF. In DNA form, the CDR3 reads TGTGCCAGCAGTTTGAGGGGGATGGGGGGGGGGGGCAATGAGCAGTTCTTC.

This sequence joins TRBV10-1 and TRBJ1-1; tentatively, D is TRBD1 (5 bases). Trimming pared 0 bases from V and 3 bases from J, leaving 11 bases between. There are 15 residues in the CDR3. Germline CDR1 and CDR2: WNHNN and SYGVQD (reference sequence). The CDR3 coding sequence is TGCGCCAGCAGTGAGTCGTTTGGGGGTTACACTGAAGCTTTCTTT. As protein: CASSESFGGYTEAFF.

This clonotype was seen a handful of times. The chain is built from TRBV11-2 and TRBJ2-7; no clear D. CDR1 is SGHAT and CDR2 is FQNNGV in the germline V gene. The CDR3 totals 19 residues. V lost 3 bases to trimming and J lost 2 bases, with 26 bases between them. DNA for the CDR3: TGTGCCAGCAGCTTGGTCCCTAAATACGACTCCCCGAGTACCTACGAGCAGTACTTC. This encodes CASSLVPKYDSPSTYEQYF.

The rearrangement links TRBV18 to TRBJ2-1; 8 bases fit TRBD2. The germline V gene has CDR1 KGHSH and CDR2 LQKENI. After removal of 2 bases from V and 9 bases from J, the junction contained 12 bases not matched to a gene. The CDR3 extends over 16 amino acids. CDR3 sequence reads: CASSPKGPGGVGEQFF. The DNA of the CDR3 is TGTGCCAGCTCACCAAAAGGTCCGGGAGGGGTTGGTGAGCAGTTCTTC.

The J gene is TRBJ2-1, the V gene TRBV20-1; 7 nucleotides agree with TRBD2. The ends lost 6 bases at V and 8 bases at J; junction bases unmatched: 19. This CDR3 is built from 16 residues. Germline loops: CDR1 DFQATT, CDR2 SNEGSKA (reference sequence). The CDR3 protein is CSARGVTSEDLDEQFF. CDR3 in DNA: TGCAGTGCCCGAGGCGTTACTAGCGAGGATTTGGATGAGCAGTTCTTC.

This clonotype has just a few counts. The V gene is TRBV7-3, the J gene TRBJ2-4, with a possible D match to TRBD2 (6 bases). The V gene lost 0 bases and the J gene lost 6 bases, with 18 bases spanning the gap. The CDR3 spans 17 residues. CDR1 is SGHTA and CDR2 is FQGTGA in the germline V gene. The CDR3 DNA reads as TGTGCCAGCAGCTTAACGCGGGATAGCGGACGGGGAAACATTCAGTACTTC. Its translation is CASSLTRDSGRGNIQYF.

There are many counts of this clonotype. The chain is built from TRBV20-1 and TRBJ1-1; D perhaps matches TRBD1 (6 bases). From germline, CDR1 is DFQATT and CDR2 SNEGSKA (reference sequence). The CDR3 covers 13 residues. Trimming took 3 bases from V and 1 from J, leaving 9 bases between them. The CDR3 sequence is CSARGTSNTEAFF. CDR3 DNA sequence: TGCAGTGCTAGGGGGACATCGAACACTGAAGCTTTCTTT.

This clonotype was detected many times. The J gene is TRBJ2-7, the V gene TRBV6-2 or TRBV6-3; either TRBD1 or TRBD2 may fit D (5 bases each). Germline V gene data show CDR1 as MNHEY and CDR2 as SVGEGT. V lost 8 bases and J lost 2, with 10 bases in between. The CDR3 runs 12 residues. In DNA form, the CDR3 reads TGTGCCAGCGGATGGGGGACCTACGAGCAGTACTTC. Translating gives CASGWGTYEQYF.

CDR3 sequence reads: CAWSVFEGQFF. CDR3 coding DNA: TGTGCCTGGAGTGTTTTCGAGGGGCAGTTCTTC. J is TRBJ2-1 and V is TRBV30; D is perhaps TRBD2 (5 bases). Germline CDR1 reads GTSNPN; CDR2 reads SVGIG (reference sequence). The length of the CDR3 is 11 residues. V lost 0 bases and J lost 12, with 9 bases in between.

This clonotype was detected ten times or more. The rearrangement uses TRBV5-1 and TRBJ2-7; TRBD1 agrees at 10 bases. The CDR3 spans 15 residues. CDR1 and CDR2 (germline): SGHRS, YFSETQ. With 3 bases clipped from V and 5 bases from J, the junction kept 8 bases outside the gene matches. The CDR3 DNA reads TGCGCCAGCAGCTCACCGGGACAGGGGTTGGACGAGCAGTACTTC. Protein sequence: CASSSPGQGLDEQYF.

The table lists this clonotype with many counts. The rearrangement joins TRBV4-2 to TRBJ1-5; perhaps TRBD1 as D (6 bases). Germline CDR1 is LGHNA and CDR2 is YNFKEQ. The CDR3 totals 15 residues. V was pared by 2 bases and J by 3 bases, with 11 bases between. The CDR3 DNA reads as TGTGCCAGCAGCCAATCCGGACAGTACAATCAGCCCCAGCATTTT. Protein product: CASSQSGQYNQPQHF.

This clonotype was seen at least ten times. The chain has TRBV29-1 and TRBJ2-2; 13 nucleotides agree with TRBD2. After removal of 5 bases from V and 6 bases from J, the junction contained 3 bases not matched to a gene. Germline-derived CDR1 and CDR2 are SQVTM and ANQGSEA. The CDR3 loop spans 14 amino acids. DNA for the CDR3: TGCAGCGTTCAGACTAGCGGGAGGCCCGGGGAGCTGTTTTTT. Translation gives CSVQTSGRPGELFF.

The gene calls are TRBV9 and TRBJ2-6, with TRBD1 matching over 12 bases. CDR1 SGDLS and CDR2 YYNGEE come from the germline V gene. This CDR3 is built from 17 residues. Trimming removed 7 bases from V and 2 bases from J; junction bases left unmatched: 7. The CDR3 loop reads CASSGTGGVAGANVLTF. For the CDR3, the DNA is TGTGCCAGCTCGGGGACAGGGGGCGTGGCTGGGGCCAACGTCCTGACTTTC.